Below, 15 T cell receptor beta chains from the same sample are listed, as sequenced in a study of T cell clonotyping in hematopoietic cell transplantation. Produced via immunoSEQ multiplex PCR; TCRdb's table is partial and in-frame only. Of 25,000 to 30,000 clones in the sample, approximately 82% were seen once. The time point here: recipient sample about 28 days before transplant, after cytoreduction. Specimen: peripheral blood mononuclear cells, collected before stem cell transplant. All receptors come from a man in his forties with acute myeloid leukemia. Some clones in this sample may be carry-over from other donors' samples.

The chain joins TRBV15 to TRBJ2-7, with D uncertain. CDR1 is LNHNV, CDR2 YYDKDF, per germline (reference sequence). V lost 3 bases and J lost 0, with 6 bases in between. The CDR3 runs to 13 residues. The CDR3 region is CATSSPDSYEQYF. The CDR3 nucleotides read TGTGCCACCAGCAGTCCGGACTCCTACGAGCAGTACTTC.

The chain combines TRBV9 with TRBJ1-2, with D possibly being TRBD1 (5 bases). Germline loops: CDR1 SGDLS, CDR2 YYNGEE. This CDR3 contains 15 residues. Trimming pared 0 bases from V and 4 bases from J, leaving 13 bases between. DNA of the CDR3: TGTGCCAGCAGCGTAGTCGCAGGGCCACTCTATGGCTACACCTTC. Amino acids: CASSVVAGPLYGYTF.

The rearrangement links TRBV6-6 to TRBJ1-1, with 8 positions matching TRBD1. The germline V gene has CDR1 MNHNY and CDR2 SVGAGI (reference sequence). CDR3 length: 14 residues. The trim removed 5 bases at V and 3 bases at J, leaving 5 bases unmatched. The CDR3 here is CASSTPGGYTEAFF. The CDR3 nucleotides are TGTGCCAGCAGTACCCCAGGGGGCTACACTGAAGCTTTCTTT.

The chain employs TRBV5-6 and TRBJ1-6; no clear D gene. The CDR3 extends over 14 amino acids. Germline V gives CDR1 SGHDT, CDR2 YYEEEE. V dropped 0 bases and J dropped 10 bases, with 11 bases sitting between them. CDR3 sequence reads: CASSLAGPLSPLHF. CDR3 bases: TGTGCCAGCAGCTTGGCAGGACCCTTATCACCCCTCCACTTT.

The CDR3 DNA reads as TGTGCCAGCAGCTCCCTAAGAGAGACCCAGTACTTC. Protein: CASSSLRETQYF. The chain is built from TRBV5-4 and TRBJ2-5; D is undetermined. V was trimmed by 3 bases and J by 4 bases, leaving 7 bases between them. Looked up from germline, CDR1 is SGHNT and CDR2 is YYREEE (reference sequence). The CDR3 has 12 residues.

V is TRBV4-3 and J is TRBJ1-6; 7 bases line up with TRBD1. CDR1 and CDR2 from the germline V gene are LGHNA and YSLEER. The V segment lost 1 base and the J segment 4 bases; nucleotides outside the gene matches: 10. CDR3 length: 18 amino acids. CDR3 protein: CASSQAPAGGQYNSPLHF. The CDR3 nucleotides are TGCGCCAGCAGCCAAGCGCCTGCGGGGGGACAGTATAATTCACCCCTCCACTTT.

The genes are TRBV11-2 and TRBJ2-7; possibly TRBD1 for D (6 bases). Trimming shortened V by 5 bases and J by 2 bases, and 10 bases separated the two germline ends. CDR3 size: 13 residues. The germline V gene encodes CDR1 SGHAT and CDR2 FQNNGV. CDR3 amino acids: CASSIQGTYEQYF. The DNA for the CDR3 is TGTGCCAGCAGCATCCAGGGGACCTACGAGCAGTACTTC. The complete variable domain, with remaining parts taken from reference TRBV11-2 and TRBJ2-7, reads EAGVAQSPRYKIIEKRQSVAFWCNPISGHATLYWYQQILGQGPKLLIQFQNNGVVDDSQLPKDRFSAERLKGVDSTLKIQPAKLEDSAVYLCASSIQGTYEQYFGPGTRLTVT.

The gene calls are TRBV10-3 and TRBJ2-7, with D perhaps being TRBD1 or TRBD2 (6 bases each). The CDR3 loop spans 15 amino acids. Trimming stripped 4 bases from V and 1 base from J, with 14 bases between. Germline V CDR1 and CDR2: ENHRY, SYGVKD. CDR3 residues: CAISVRGAASYEQYF. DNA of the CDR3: TGTGCCATCAGTGTTAGGGGGGCAGCTTCCTACGAGCAGTACTTC.

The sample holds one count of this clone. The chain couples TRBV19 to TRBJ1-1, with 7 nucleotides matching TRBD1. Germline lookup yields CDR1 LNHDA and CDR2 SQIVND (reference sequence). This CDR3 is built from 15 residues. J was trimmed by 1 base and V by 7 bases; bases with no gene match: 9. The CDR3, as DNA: TGTGCCAGTAAGGAAGGGGGCAGAAAGAACACTGAAGCTTTCTTT. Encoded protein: CASKEGGRKNTEAFF.

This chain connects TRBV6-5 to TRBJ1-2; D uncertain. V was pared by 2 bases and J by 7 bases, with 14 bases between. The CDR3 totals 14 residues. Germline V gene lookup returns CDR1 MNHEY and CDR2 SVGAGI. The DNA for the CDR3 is TGTGCCAGCAGTTACGTCTTGGGCCGGGGTGGCTACACCTTC. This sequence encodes CASSYVLGRGGYTF.

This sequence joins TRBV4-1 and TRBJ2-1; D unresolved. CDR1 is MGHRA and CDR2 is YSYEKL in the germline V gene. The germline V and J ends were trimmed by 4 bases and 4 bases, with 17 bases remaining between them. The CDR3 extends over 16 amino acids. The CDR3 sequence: CASSRPGGNRYNEQFF. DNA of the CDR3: TGCGCCAGCAGCCGGCCCGGTGGGAACCGTTACAATGAGCAGTTCTTC.

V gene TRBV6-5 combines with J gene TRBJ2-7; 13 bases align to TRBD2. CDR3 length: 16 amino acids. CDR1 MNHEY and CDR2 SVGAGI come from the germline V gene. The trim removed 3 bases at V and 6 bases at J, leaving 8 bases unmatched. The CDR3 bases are TGTGCCAGCAGTTATACGACTAGCGGGAGGAGTGCCGAGCAGTACTTC. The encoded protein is CASSYTTSGRSAEQYF.

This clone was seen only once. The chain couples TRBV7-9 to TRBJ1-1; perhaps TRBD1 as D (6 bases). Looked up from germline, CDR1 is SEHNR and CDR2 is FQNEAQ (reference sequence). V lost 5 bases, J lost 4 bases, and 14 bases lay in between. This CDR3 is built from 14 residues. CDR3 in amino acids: CASSPIQGGTEAFF. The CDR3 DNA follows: TGTGCCAGCAGCCCTATACAGGGCGGCACTGAAGCTTTCTTT.

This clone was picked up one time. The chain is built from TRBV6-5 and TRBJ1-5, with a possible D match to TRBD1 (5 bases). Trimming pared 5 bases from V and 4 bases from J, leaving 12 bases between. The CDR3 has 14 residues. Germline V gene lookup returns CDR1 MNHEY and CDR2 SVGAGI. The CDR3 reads CASSPGHANQPQHF. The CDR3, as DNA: TGTGCCAGCAGTCCTGGACACGCTAATCAGCCCCAGCATTTT.

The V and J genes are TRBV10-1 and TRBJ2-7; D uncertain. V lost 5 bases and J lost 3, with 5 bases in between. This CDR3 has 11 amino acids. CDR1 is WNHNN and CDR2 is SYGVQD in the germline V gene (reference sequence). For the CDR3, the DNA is TGCGCCAGCAGTAGCAGCTACGAGCAGTACTTC. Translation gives CASSSSYEQYF.